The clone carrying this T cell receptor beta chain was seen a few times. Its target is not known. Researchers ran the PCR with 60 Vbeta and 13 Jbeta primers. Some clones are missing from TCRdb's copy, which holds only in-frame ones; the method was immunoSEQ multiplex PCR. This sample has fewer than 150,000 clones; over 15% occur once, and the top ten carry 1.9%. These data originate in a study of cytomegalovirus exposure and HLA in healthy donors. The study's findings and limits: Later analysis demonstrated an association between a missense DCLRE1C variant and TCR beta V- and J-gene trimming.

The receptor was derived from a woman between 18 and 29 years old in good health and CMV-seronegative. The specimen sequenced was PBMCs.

CDR3 DNA: TGTGCCACCAGCAGCCCTTCCGGGCCCCAGCATTTT. Its translation is CATSSPSGPQHF. The V gene is TRBV15, the J gene TRBJ1-5; the D is unclear. Trimming removed 3 bases at V and 9 bases at J, with 9 bases between. Per the germline V gene, CDR1 is LNHNV and CDR2 is YYDKDF (reference sequence). This CDR3 has 12 residues.